This TCR beta chain emerged from a study of T cell responses to AZD1222 COVID-19 vaccine. Study outcomes and limitations: Clonal diversity was possibly underestimated, and the donors were mostly white British, with more females. Nearly half of unique spike-specific TCRs reportedly avoided B.1.351 and B.1.1.7 mutated regions.

Generated by immunoSEQ multiplex PCR, the TCRdb table keeps only in-frame clones and is missing some. The table has about 160,000 clones, approximately 90% seen once; the top ten hold approximately 4.3%. Concerning this clone: Its specificity is unknown.

The germline V and J ends were trimmed by 4 bases and 10 bases, with 13 bases remaining between them. The CDR3 runs to 12 residues. Germline V CDR1 and CDR2: LNHDA, SQIVND (reference sequence). The receptor was isolated from an adult who received the AZD1222 COVID-19 vaccine. The genes are TRBV19 and TRBJ1-1, with D maybe TRBD1 (5 bases). The starting material was peripheral blood, obtained 28 days after the second AZD1222 dose. In DNA, the CDR3 is TGTGCCAGTAGTAGGGAAGGGGCGGCAGCTTTCTTT. As protein: CASSREGAAAFF.